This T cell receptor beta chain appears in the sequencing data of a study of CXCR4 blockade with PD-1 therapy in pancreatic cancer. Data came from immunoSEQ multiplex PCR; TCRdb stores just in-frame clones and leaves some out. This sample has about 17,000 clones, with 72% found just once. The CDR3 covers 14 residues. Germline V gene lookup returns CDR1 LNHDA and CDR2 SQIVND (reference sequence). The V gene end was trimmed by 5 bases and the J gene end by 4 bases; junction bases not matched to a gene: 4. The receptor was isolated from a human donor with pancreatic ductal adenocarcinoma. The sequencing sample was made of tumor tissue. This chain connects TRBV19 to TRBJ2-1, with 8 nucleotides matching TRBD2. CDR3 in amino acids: CASSALAAYNEQFF. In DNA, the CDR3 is TGTGCCAGTAGTGCACTAGCGGCATACAATGAGCAGTTCTTC.